These 27 T cell receptor beta chains were all obtained from the same sample, sequenced in a study of cytomegalovirus exposure and HLA in healthy donors. The PCR had 60 Vbeta and 13 Jbeta primers. Assay: immunoSEQ multiplex PCR; the TCRdb copy retains only in-frame clones and omits some. The sample holds about 150,000 clones, approximately 83% seen once. Specimen: PBMCs. The receptors were sampled from a woman between 35 and 50 years old in good health and CMV-seronegative.

The rearrangement links TRBV6-1 to TRBJ1-2, with 8 bases that match TRBD1. Germline V lookup: CDR1 MNHNS, CDR2 SASEGT. The J segment lost 7 bases and the V segment lost 5 bases, leaving 6 bases of the junction unmatched. This CDR3 has 13 residues. CDR3: CASSNGQGGGYTF. The CDR3 bases are TGTGCCAGCAGTAACGGACAGGGTGGTGGCTACACCTTC.

There are a few counts of this clone. This rearrangement joins TRBV4-1 to TRBJ1-1; D is unresolved. CDR1 MGHRA and CDR2 YSYEKL come from the germline V gene. The CDR3 has 15 amino acids. V was cut by 2 bases and J by 4 bases, with 14 bases left in between. CDR3 sequence: CASSQPGGLLTEAFF. CDR3 coding DNA: TGCGCCAGCAGCCAACCAGGAGGGCTGCTCACTGAAGCTTTCTTT.

This clone was found a few times. The chain couples TRBV6-5 to TRBJ1-2, with D possibly TRBD1 on 6 matching bases. This CDR3 comprises 15 residues. Trimming took 0 bases from V and 8 from J, leaving 16 bases between them. CDR1 MNHEY and CDR2 SVGAGI come from the germline V gene. This chain's CDR3 is CASSYSVGRGGGYTF. The DNA of the CDR3 is TGTGCCAGCAGTTACTCCGTAGGGAGGGGGGGAGGCTACACCTTC.

This clone came up once. This chain connects TRBV15 to TRBJ2-7; D gene ambiguous. V was trimmed by 8 bases and J by 5 bases, leaving 16 bases between them. The CDR3 contains 13 residues. Per germline, CDR1 LNHNV and CDR2 YYDKDF (reference sequence). The CDR3: CATGAQSGDEQYF. CDR3 bases: TGTGCCACCGGCGCACAGTCTGGCGACGAGCAGTACTTC.

The chain uses TRBV4-1 and TRBJ2-5, with TRBD2 matching over 7 bases. Germline V lookup: CDR1 MGHRA, CDR2 YSYEKL. The CDR3 consists of 14 residues. V was pared by 1 base and J by 5 bases, with 4 bases of the junction left unmatched. CDR3 DNA sequence: TGCGCCAGCAGCCAAGCTAGCGGTCGGGAGACCCAGTACTTC. Its protein product is CASSQASGRETQYF.

The V call is TRBV10-3, the J call TRBJ1-1; 9 bases fit TRBD1. The CDR3 length is 16 residues. Germline CDR1 is ENHRY and CDR2 is SYGVKD. Trimming at V came to 3 bases and at J to 1 base, leaving 6 bases not matched to a gene. The DNA for the CDR3 is TGTGCCATCAGTGACCCTACACAGGGGGCGAACACTGAAGCTTTCTTT. This translates into CAISDPTQGANTEAFF.

The chain carries TRBV10-1 and TRBJ2-1; TRBD2 agrees at 9 bases. The CDR3 totals 17 residues. In germline, CDR1 is WNHNN, CDR2 SYGVQD (reference sequence). V lost 2 bases and J lost 6; bases outside the gene matches: 11. Written as DNA, the CDR3 is TGCGCCAGCAGTGAGATCTCATCCAGCGGGGGGATCAATGAGCAGTTCTTC. As protein: CASSEISSSGGINEQFF.

The count of this clone is one. The junction does not match germline at one end; this may be a read error. The V and J genes are TRBV7-9 and TRBJ2-2; possible D gene TRBD2, 5 bases. Germline values: CDR1 SEHNR, CDR2 FQNEAQ (reference sequence). The CDR3 is 12 amino acids. CDR3 loop: CSSIKAAGELFF. CDR3 in DNA: TGTTCCAGCATCAAAGCGGCCGGGGAGCTGTTTTTT.

This clone was observed a few times. This chain joins TRBV7-8 and TRBJ2-7; 8 bases line up with TRBD2. The V gene end was trimmed by 5 bases and the J gene end by 1 base; junction bases not matched to a gene: 4. In germline, CDR1 is SGHVS, CDR2 FQNEAQ. CDR3 length: 14 residues. This CDR3 reads CASSRLANSYEQYF. The CDR3 DNA reads TGTGCCAGCAGCCGACTAGCGAATTCCTACGAGCAGTACTTC.

V is TRBV6-5 and J is TRBJ1-1; no clear D gene. V lost 2 bases, J lost 4 bases, and 11 bases lay in between. From germline, CDR1 is MNHEY and CDR2 SVGAGI. CDR3 length: 14 amino acids. The CDR3 protein is CASSYNRGATEAFF. The CDR3 DNA follows: TGTGCCAGCAGTTACAACCGGGGAGCCACTGAAGCTTTCTTT.

In this sample, this clone turned up once. This chain links TRBV19 with TRBJ2-7; D remains unclear. The ends were cut back, 3 bases at V and 5 bases at J, with 17 bases in the middle. CDR1 and CDR2 from the germline V gene are LNHDA and SQIVND (reference sequence). The CDR3 loop spans 15 amino acids. The CDR3 DNA is TGTGCCAGTAGTATTGTACCCTCTACGATCCACGAGCAGTACTTC. Translating gives CASSIVPSTIHEQYF. Based on the CDR3 plus reference TRBV19 and TRBJ2-7, the full variable domain is DGGITQSPKYLFRKEGQNVTLSCEQNLNHDAMYWYRQDPGQGLRLIYYSQIVNDFQKGDIAEGYSVSREKKESFPLTVTSAQKNPTAFYLCASSIVPSTIHEQYFGPGTRLTVT.

The rearrangement links TRBV6-5 to TRBJ2-7; 9 positions match TRBD2. The V segment lost 3 bases and the J segment 2 bases; nucleotides outside the gene matches: 8. The germline V gene has CDR1 MNHEY and CDR2 SVGAGI. The CDR3 extends over 16 amino acids. The CDR3 DNA follows: TGTGCCAGCAGTTATGGTAGCGGGGGACCGACCTACGAGCAGTACTTC. Encoded protein: CASSYGSGGPTYEQYF.

This clone came up once. The chain carries TRBV10-3 and TRBJ1-3, with D possibly TRBD1 on 5 matching bases. This CDR3 has 12 amino acids. Germline assignment: CDR1 ENHRY and CDR2 SYGVKD. Trimming pared 9 bases from V and 8 bases from J, leaving 14 bases between. The chain's CDR3 is CAIWDFEYTIYF. The CDR3 coding sequence is TGTGCCATTTGGGACTTCGAATACACCATATATTTT.

The CDR3 DNA follows: TGTGCCAGCAGTTTACCCGGACTAGCGGGATACAATGAGCAGTTCTTC. This translates into CASSLPGLAGYNEQFF. The chain couples TRBV28 to TRBJ2-1; 12 nucleotides agree with TRBD2. The CDR3 loop spans 16 amino acids. Germline assignment: CDR1 MDHEN and CDR2 SYDVKM. V lost 2 bases, J lost 4 bases, and 3 bases stayed unmatched. Full variable domain (outside the CDR3, taken from reference TRBV28 and TRBJ2-1): DVKVTQSSRYLVKRTGEKVFLECVQDMDHENMFWYRQDPGLGLRLIYFSYDVKMKEKGDIPEGYSVSREKKERFSLILESASTNQTSMYLCASSLPGLAGYNEQFFGPGTRLTVL.

The rearrangement links TRBV7-9 to TRBJ2-1; 8 bases are shared with TRBD2. Trimming removed 1 base from V and 2 bases from J; junction bases left unmatched: 7. This CDR3 region has 17 residues. Germline V gene data show CDR1 as SEHNR and CDR2 as FQNEAQ (reference sequence). Here the CDR3 DNA reads TGTGCCAGCAGCTTAGGGTGGGCGGGAGGACCCTACAATGAGCAGTTCTTC. This gives the protein CASSLGWAGGPYNEQFF.

The chain links TRBV27 to TRBJ1-5; 7 bases line up with TRBD1. Trimming at V came to 6 bases and at J to 7 bases, leaving 12 bases not matched to a gene. The CDR3 runs 15 residues. CDR1 is MNHEY and CDR2 is SMNVEV in the germline V gene (reference sequence). CDR3 in DNA: TGTGCCAGCAGATCTAGACAGGGCCCCCAGCAGCCCCAGCATTTT. Its translation is CASRSRQGPQQPQHF.

The V and J genes are TRBV6-1 and TRBJ2-5; 12 bases fit TRBD1. V lost 11 bases, J lost 4 bases, and 5 bases stayed unmatched. Germline loops: CDR1 MNHNS, CDR2 SASEGT. This CDR3 region has 13 residues. The CDR3 DNA is TGTGCCGGGACAGGGGGCGCCGGAGAGACCCAGTACTTC. Encoded protein: CAGTGGAGETQYF.

The J gene is TRBJ1-1, the V gene TRBV5-1; TRBD1 agrees at 7 bases. With 3 bases clipped from V and 3 bases from J, the junction kept 17 bases outside the gene matches. CDR3 length equals 18 residues. The germline V gene has CDR1 SGHRS and CDR2 YFSETQ. CDR3 DNA sequence: TGCGCCAGCAGCTGGGACAGTTTGCGGCAGTCGTTGGACACTGAAGCTTTCTTT. This encodes CASSWDSLRQSLDTEAFF. Drawing the rest from reference TRBV5-1 and TRBJ1-1, the complete variable domain is KAGVTQTPRYLIKTRGQQVTLSCSPISGHRSVSWYQQTPGQGLQFLFEYFSETQRNKGNFPGRFSGRQFSNSRSEMNVSTLELGDSALYLCASSWDSLRQSLDTEAFFGQGTRLTVV.

This chain uses TRBV7-2 with TRBJ2-5; the D gene is possibly TRBD2 (5 bases). CDR3 length equals 14 residues. Germline CDR1 reads SGHTA; CDR2 reads FQGNSA. The V end lost 2 bases, the J end lost 1 base, and 8 bases lay between the germline ends. CDR3 protein: CASSLQGSQETQYF. CDR3 in DNA: TGTGCCAGCAGCTTACAAGGGAGCCAAGAGACCCAGTACTTC.

The chain is built from TRBV7-9 and TRBJ2-7; D is unresolved. The CDR3 runs to 14 residues. Deletions cut 8 bases from V and 6 bases from J, with 20 bases between. The germline V gene encodes CDR1 SEHNR and CDR2 FQNEAQ (reference sequence). The CDR3 region has the DNA TGTGCCAGCCAAGCTTCGGAGAGGTTTGGCGAGCAGTACTTC. Its protein is CASQASERFGEQYF.

This clone was counted only a few times. The genes are TRBV6-1 and TRBJ2-7, with TRBD1 matching over 7 bases. The V segment lost 5 bases and the J segment 12 bases; nucleotides outside the gene matches: 16. There are 14 residues in the CDR3. Per germline, CDR1 MNHNS and CDR2 SASEGT. The CDR3 region has the DNA TGTGCCAGCAGTCCAGAGGCAGGGGGAATCGTCAGGTACTTC. The encoded protein is CASSPEAGGIVRYF.

The V call is TRBV11-2, the J call TRBJ2-1, with D tentatively TRBD1 (6 bases). Germline V gives CDR1 SGHAT, CDR2 FQNNGV. Trimming left V 0 bases short and J 5 bases short, with 14 bases between. This CDR3 comprises 16 residues. The CDR3 loop reads CASSLEARGVNNEQFF. CDR3 sequence (DNA): TGTGCCAGCAGCTTAGAAGCCAGGGGAGTGAACAATGAGCAGTTCTTC.

The CDR3 region is CASSRFTGTGAYGYTF. In nucleotides, the CDR3 is TGTGCCAGTAGTAGGTTCACCGGGACAGGGGCCTATGGCTACACCTTC. This chain joins TRBV19 and TRBJ1-2, with 10 bases identical to TRBD1. Germline V CDR1 and CDR2: LNHDA, SQIVND (reference sequence). V shed 4 bases, J shed 4 bases, and the junction held 9 bases outside the gene matches. The CDR3 contains 16 residues.

This sequence joins TRBV25-1 and TRBJ2-3, with TRBD2 as a possible D gene (6 bases). Between the trimmed V and J ends, which lost 4 bases and 4 bases, there was a span of 24 bases. The CDR3 is made up of 18 amino acids. The germline gives CDR1 MGHDK, CDR2 SYGVNS. CDR3 DNA sequence: TGTGCCAGCAGTGGACCGCTGGGGCGGGGCGTGGGTTCAGATACGCAGTATTTT. It is translated as CASSGPLGRGVGSDTQYF.

The J gene is TRBJ2-7, the V gene TRBV4-1; 12 bases fit TRBD2. V trimming: 4 bases; J trimming: 6 bases; junction bases outside the gene matches: 13. Germline assignment: CDR1 MGHRA and CDR2 YSYEKL. The CDR3 loop spans 17 amino acids. The CDR3 nucleotides are TGCGCCAGCAGCCGCCAAACCAAGACTAGCGGGGGACCCGAGCAGTACTTC. As protein: CASSRQTKTSGGPEQYF.

This CDR3 is CASSQGRNEKLFF. CDR3 sequence (DNA): TGTGCCAGTTCCCAGGGGCGGAATGAAAAACTGTTTTTT. The rearrangement joins TRBV19 to TRBJ1-4; TRBD1 is a possible D gene (6 bases). CDR1 is LNHDA and CDR2 is SQIVND in the germline V gene (reference sequence). There are 13 residues in the CDR3. Trimming shortened V by 8 bases and J by 5 bases, and 12 bases separated the two germline ends.

This chain links TRBV6-5 with TRBJ1-1; D possibly corresponds to TRBD1 (5 bases). CDR3 size: 13 residues. V was clipped by 4 bases and J by 6 bases, with 12 bases between them. Germline lookup yields CDR1 MNHEY and CDR2 SVGAGI. The CDR3 sequence is CASSSQGSAEAFF. The CDR3 DNA reads TGTGCCAGCAGTTCTCAGGGAAGCGCTGAAGCTTTCTTT.